The clone carrying this T cell receptor (beta chain) was seen a few times. The antigen is not known. The sample belongs to a study of blood T cells in healthy people across ages. Overall study results and limits: The diversity estimates, figures obtained from one million T cells, were considered underestimates. For the donors, CMV status was unknown and possibly confounded expanded clonotype changes.

Individuals who donated were healthy Caucasians from Russia aged roughly 6 to 90. Every donor contributed roughly 10 milliliters of peripheral blood by blood draw. A second 7 to 11 cycle PCR used barcoded and J-beta primers. TCRdb reprocessed the 5' RACE reads with MiXCR, giving one entry per CDR3 protein. Of about 800,000 distinct CDR3 sequences detected, roughly 60% appear once; the ten largest clones hold around 22%. V dropped 5 bases and J dropped 12 bases, with 19 bases sitting between them. Germline V CDR1 and CDR2: SGHAT, FQNNGV. CDR3 size: 13 residues. What was sequenced was blood. The TCR was taken from a man younger than 40 in good health. The chain is built from TRBV11-2 and TRBJ1-1; possible D gene TRBD1, 5 bases. CDR3 DNA: TGTGCCAGCAGCAAAGACTCGGGACTGGCAACTTTCTTT. Amino acid sequence: CASSKDSGLATFF.